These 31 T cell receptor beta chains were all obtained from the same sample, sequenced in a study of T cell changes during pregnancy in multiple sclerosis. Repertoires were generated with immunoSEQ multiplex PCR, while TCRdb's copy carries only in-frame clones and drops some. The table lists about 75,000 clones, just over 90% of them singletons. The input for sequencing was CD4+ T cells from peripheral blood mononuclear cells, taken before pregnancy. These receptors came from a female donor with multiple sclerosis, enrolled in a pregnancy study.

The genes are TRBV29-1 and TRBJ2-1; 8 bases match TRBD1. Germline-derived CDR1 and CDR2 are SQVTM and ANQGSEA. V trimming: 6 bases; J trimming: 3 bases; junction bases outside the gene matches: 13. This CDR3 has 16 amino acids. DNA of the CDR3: TGCAGCGTCGGCAACAGGGGGTTAAGAGGCTACAATGAGCAGTTCTTC. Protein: CSVGNRGLRGYNEQFF.

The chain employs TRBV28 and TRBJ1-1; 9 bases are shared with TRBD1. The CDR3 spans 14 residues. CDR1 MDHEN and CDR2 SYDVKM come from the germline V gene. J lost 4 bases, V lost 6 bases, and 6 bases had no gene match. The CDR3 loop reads CASRGGTGSTEAFF. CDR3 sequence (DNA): TGTGCCAGCAGAGGGGGGACAGGGTCCACTGAAGCTTTCTTT.

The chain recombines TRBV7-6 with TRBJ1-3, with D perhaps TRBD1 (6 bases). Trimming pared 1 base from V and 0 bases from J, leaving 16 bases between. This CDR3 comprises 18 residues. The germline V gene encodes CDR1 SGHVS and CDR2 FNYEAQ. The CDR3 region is CASSLVPPGRGSGNTIYF. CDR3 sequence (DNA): TGTGCCAGCAGCTTAGTTCCCCCGGGCAGGGGCTCTGGAAACACCATATATTTT. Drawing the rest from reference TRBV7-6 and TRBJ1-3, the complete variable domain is GAGVSQSPRYKVTKRGQDVALRCDPISGHVSLYWYRQALGQGPEFLTYFNYEAQQDKSGLPNDRFSAERPEGSISTLTIQRTEQRDSAMYRCASSLVPPGRGSGNTIYFGEGSWLTVV.

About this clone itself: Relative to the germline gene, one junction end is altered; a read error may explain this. The CDR3 is CASREGEGRGRYGANVLTF. DNA for the CDR3: TGTGCCAGCAGGGAAGGTGAGGGCAGGGGGCGTTACGGGGCCAACGTCCTGACTTTC. The rearrangement uses TRBV2 and TRBJ2-6, with TRBD1 matching over 8 bases. The CDR3 is 19 amino acids. Germline values: CDR1 SNHLY, CDR2 FYNNEI.

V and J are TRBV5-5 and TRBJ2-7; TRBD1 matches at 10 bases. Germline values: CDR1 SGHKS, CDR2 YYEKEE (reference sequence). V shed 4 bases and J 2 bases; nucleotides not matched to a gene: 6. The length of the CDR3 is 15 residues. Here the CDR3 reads CASSEPGTGAYEQYF. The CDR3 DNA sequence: TGTGCCAGCAGCGAACCCGGGACAGGGGCCTACGAGCAGTACTTC.

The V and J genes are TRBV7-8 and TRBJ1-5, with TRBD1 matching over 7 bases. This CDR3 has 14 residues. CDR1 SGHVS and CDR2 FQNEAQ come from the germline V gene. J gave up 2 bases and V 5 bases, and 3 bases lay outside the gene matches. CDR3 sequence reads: CASSLGQGNQPQHF. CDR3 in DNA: TGTGCCAGCAGCCTCGGACAGGGCAATCAGCCCCAGCATTTT.

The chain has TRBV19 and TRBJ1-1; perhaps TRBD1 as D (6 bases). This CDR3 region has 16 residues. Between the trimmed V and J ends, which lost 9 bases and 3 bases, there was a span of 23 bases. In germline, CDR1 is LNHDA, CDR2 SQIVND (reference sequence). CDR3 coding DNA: TGTGCCAGCCAACGCTCGAAGGGGTCAGGGGACACTGAAGCTTTCTTT. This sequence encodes CASQRSKGSGDTEAFF.

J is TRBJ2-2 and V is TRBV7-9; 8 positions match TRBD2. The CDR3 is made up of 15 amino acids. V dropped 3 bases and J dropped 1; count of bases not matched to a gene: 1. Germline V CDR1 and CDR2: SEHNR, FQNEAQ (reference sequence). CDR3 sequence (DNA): TGTGCCAGCAGCTTGGCGGGGGGGAACACCGGGGAGCTGTTTTTT. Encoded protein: CASSLAGGNTGELFF. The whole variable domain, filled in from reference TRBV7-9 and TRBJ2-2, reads DTGVSQNPRHKITKRGQNVTFRCDPISEHNRLYWYRQTLGQGPEFLTYFQNEAQLEKSRLLSDRFSAERPKGSFSTLEIQRTEQGDSAMYLCASSLAGGNTGELFFGEGSRLTVL.

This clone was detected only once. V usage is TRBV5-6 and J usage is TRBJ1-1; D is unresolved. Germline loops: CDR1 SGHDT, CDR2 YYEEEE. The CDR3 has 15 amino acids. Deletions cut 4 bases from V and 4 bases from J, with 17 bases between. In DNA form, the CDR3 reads TGTGCCAGCAGCCCGGTAAGCGACGGAGGCACTGAAGCTTTCTTT. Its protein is CASSPVSDGGTEAFF.

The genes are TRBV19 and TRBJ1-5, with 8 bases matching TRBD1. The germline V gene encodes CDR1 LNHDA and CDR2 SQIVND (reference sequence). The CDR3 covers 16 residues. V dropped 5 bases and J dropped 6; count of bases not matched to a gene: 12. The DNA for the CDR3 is TGTGCCAGTAGTTCAGGCCAGGGGGCGCACGGTCAGCCCCAGCATTTT. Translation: CASSSGQGAHGQPQHF.

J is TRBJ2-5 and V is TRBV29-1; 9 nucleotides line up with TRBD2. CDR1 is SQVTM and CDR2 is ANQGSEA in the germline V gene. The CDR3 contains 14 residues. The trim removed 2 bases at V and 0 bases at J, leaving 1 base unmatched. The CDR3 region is CSVELAGHQETQYF. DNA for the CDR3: TGCAGCGTTGAACTAGCGGGGCACCAAGAGACCCAGTACTTC.

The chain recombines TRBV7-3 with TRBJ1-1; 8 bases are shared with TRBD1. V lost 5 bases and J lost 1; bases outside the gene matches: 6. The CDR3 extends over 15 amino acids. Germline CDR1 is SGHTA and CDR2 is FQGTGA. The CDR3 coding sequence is TGTGCCAGCAGCCAATATGGGACAGGGAACACTGAAGCTTTCTTT. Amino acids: CASSQYGTGNTEAFF.

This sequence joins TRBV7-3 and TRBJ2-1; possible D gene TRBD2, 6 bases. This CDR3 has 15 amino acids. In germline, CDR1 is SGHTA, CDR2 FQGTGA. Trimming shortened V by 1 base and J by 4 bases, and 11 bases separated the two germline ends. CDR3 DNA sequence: TGTGCCAGCAGCTTAAAGGGACTCAATTACAATGAGCAGTTCTTC. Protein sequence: CASSLKGLNYNEQFF.

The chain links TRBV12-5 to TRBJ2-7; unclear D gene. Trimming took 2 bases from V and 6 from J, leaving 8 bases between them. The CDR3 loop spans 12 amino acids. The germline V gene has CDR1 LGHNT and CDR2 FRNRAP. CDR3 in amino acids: CASGLSRGEQYF. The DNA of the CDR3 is TGTGCTAGTGGTTTGAGTAGAGGCGAGCAGTACTTC.

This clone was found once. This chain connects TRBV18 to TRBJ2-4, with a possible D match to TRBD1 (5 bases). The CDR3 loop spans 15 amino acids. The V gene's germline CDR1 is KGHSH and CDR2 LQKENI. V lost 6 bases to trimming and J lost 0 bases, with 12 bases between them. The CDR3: CASSEQELAKNIQYF. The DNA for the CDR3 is TGTGCCAGCTCGGAACAGGAGCTAGCCAAAAACATTCAGTACTTC.

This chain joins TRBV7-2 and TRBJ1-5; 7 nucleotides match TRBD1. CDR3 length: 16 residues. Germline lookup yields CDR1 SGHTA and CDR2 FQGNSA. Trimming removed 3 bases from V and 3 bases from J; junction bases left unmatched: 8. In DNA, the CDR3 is TGTGCCAGCAGCTTGAGGGGACAGCCCTCCAATCAGCCCCAGCATTTT. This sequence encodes CASSLRGQPSNQPQHF.

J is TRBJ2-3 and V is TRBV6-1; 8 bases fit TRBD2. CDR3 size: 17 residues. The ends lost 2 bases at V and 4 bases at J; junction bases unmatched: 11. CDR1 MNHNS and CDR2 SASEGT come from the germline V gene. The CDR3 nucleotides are TGTGCCAGCAGTGAATTGAGATTAGCGGGAAGCTCAGATACGCAGTATTTT. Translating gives CASSELRLAGSSDTQYF.

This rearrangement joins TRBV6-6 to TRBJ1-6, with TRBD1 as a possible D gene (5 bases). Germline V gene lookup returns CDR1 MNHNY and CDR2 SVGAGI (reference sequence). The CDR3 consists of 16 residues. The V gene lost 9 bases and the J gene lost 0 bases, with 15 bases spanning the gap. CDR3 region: CASLRGSSSYNSPLHF. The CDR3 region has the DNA TGTGCCAGTTTGCGGGGGTCGAGCTCCTATAATTCACCCCTCCACTTT.

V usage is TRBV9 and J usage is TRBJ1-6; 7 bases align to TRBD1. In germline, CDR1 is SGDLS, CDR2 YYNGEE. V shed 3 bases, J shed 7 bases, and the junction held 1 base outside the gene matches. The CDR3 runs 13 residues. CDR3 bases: TGTGCCAGCAGCGGACAGGGAAATTCACCCCTCCACTTT. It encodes CASSGQGNSPLHF.

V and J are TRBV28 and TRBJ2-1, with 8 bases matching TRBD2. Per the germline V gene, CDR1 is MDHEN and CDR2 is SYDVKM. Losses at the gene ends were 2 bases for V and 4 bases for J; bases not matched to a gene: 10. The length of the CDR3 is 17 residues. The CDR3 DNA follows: TGTGCCAGCAGTTTAGGGGGGGTAGCGGGAAATTACAATGAGCAGTTCTTC. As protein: CASSLGGVAGNYNEQFF.

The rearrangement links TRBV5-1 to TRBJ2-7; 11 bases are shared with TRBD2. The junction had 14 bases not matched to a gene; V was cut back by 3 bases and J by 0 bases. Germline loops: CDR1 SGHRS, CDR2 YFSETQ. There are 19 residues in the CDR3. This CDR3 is CASSSSWGTSGGFSYEQYF. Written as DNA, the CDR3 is TGCGCCAGCAGCTCCAGTTGGGGGACTAGCGGAGGATTCTCCTACGAGCAGTACTTC.

CDR3: CASSKRQDSIRYGYTF. DNA of the CDR3: TGTGCCAGCAGCAAAAGACAGGACTCAATCCGTTATGGCTACACCTTC. The rearrangement uses TRBV14 and TRBJ1-2; perhaps TRBD1 as D (6 bases). CDR1 and CDR2 (germline): SGHDN, FVKESK. There are 16 residues in the CDR3. Trimming shortened V by 5 bases and J by 5 bases, and 21 bases separated the two germline ends.

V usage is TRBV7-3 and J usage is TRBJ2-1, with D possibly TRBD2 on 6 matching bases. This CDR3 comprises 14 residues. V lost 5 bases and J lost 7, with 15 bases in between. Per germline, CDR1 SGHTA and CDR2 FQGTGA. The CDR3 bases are TGTGCCAGCAGCCCTTCCCTACTAGCTAATGAGCAGTTCTTC. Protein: CASSPSLLANEQFF.

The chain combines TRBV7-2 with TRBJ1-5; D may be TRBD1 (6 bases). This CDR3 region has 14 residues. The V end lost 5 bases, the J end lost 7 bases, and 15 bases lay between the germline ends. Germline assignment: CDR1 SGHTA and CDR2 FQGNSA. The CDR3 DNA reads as TGTGCCAGCAGCCACGCAGGGGAGGGACAGCCCCAGCATTTT. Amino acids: CASSHAGEGQPQHF.

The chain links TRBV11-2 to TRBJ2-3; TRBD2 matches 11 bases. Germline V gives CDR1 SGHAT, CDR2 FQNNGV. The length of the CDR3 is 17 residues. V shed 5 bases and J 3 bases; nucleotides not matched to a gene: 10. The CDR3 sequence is CASSRRLAGGGTDTQYF. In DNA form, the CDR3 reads TGTGCCAGCAGCCGTCGTCTAGCGGGGGGCGGGACAGATACGCAGTATTTT.

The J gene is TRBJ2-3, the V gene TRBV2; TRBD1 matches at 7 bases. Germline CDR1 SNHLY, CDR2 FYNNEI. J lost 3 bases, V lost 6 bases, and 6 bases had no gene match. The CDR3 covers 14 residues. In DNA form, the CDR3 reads TGTGCCAGCAGAAAACAGGGGCGGACAGATACGCAGTATTTT. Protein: CASRKQGRTDTQYF.

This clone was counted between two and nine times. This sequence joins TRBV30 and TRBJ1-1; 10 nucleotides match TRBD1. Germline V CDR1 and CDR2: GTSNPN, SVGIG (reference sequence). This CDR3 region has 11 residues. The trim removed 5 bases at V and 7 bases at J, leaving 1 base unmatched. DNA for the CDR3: TGTGCCTGGGGACAGGGGGGTGAAGCTTTCTTT. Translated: CAWGQGGEAFF. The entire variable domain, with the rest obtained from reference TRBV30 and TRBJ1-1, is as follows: SQTIHQWPATLVQPVGSPLSLECTVEGTSNPNLYWYRQAAGRGLQLLFYSVGIGQISSEVPQNLSASRPQDRQFILSSKKLLLSDSGFYLCAWGQGGEAFFGQGTRLTVV.

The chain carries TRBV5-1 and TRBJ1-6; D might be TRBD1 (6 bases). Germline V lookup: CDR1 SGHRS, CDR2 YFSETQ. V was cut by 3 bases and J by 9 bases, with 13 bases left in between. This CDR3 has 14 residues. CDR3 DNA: TGCGCCAGCAGCTCCTTACAGGGATTTTCACCCCTCCACTTT. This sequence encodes CASSSLQGFSPLHF.

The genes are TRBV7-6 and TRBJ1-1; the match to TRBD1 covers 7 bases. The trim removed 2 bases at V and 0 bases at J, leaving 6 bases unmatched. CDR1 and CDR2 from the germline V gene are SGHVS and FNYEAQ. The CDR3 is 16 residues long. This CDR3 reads CASSLLPRGMNTEAFF. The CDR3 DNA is TGTGCCAGCAGCTTACTCCCCAGGGGGATGAACACTGAAGCTTTCTTT.

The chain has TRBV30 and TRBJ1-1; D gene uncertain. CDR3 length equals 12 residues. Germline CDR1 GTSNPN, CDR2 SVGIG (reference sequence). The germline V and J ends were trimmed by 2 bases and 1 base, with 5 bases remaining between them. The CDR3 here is CAWSIKNTEAFF. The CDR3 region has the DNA TGTGCCTGGAGTATCAAGAACACTGAAGCTTTCTTT. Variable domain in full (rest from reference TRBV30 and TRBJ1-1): SQTIHQWPATLVQPVGSPLSLECTVEGTSNPNLYWYRQAAGRGLQLLFYSVGIGQISSEVPQNLSASRPQDRQFILSSKKLLLSDSGFYLCAWSIKNTEAFFGQGTRLTVV.

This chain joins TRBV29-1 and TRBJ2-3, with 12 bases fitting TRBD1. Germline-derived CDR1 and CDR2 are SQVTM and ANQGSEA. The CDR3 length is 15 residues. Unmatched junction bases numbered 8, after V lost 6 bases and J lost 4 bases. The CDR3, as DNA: TGCAGCGTCGCGAGAGGGACAGGGGGCGCAGATACGCAGTATTTT. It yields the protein CSVARGTGGADTQYF.